These 2 T cell receptor beta chains share one sample of origin, sequenced in a study of shared clonotypes between healthy human individuals. Positively selected for CCR7, the CD45RO-negative cells used as naive CD8 cells excluded terminally differentiated effector memory CD45RA+ cells. Clones were sequenced by immunoSEQ multiplex PCR, and TCRdb holds only the in-frame ones, with some missing. The data show roughly 2,000,000 clones, roughly 93% seen once. The sequenced sample was naive CD8+ T cells from PBMCs. The source is a man younger than 35 in good health. Some clones in this sample may be carry-over from other donors' samples.

Note on this clone: A read error is the likely source, as a far larger clone sits one nucleotide away. The sample has other DNA sequences that encode this CDR3 too. The genes are TRBV5-4 and TRBJ2-1, with D unresolved. Germline V gives CDR1 SGHNT, CDR2 YYREEE (reference sequence). V lost 0 bases, J lost 6 bases, and 4 bases lay in between. The CDR3 is 12 amino acids. The DNA of the CDR3 is TGTGCCAGCAGCTTGGGAGGCAATGAGCAGTTCTTC. Protein product: CASSLGGNEQFF.

As regards this clone: The sample contains more than one DNA sequence encoding this CDR3. V usage is TRBV5-1 and J usage is TRBJ2-1; a weak D match, TRBD2 (5 bases). Germline CDR1 SGHRS, CDR2 YFSETQ. This CDR3 has 16 amino acids. The V end was cut by 1 base, the J end by 4 bases, with 15 bases between. The CDR3 nucleotides are TGCGCCAGCAGCTTGAGTACCGGAGGTGGGTACAATGAGCAGTTCTTC. Translating gives CASSLSTGGGYNEQFF.